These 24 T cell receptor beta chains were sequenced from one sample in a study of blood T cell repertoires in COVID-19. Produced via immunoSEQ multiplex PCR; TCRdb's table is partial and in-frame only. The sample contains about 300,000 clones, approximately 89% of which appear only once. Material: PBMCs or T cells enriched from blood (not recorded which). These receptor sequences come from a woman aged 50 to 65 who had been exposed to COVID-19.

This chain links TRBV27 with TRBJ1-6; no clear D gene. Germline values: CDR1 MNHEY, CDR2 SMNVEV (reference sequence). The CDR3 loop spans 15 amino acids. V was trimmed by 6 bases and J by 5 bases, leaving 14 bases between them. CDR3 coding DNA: TGTGCCAGCAGACCCTCGTTAACAAATAATTCACCCCTCCACTTT. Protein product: CASRPSLTNNSPLHF.

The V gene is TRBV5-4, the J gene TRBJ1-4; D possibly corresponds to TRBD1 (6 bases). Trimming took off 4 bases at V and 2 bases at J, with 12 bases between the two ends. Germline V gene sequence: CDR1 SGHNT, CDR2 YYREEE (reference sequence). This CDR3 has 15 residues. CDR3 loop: CASSPYRVTNEKLFF. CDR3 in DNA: TGTGCCAGCAGCCCATACAGGGTGACTAATGAAAAACTGTTTTTT.

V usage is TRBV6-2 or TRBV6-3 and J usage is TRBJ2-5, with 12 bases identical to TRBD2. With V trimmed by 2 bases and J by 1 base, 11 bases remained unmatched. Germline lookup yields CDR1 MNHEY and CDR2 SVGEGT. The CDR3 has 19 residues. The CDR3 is CASSYRGASGGALQETQYF. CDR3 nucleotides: TGTGCCAGCAGTTACAGAGGCGCTAGCGGGGGGGCCCTCCAAGAGACCCAGTACTTC.

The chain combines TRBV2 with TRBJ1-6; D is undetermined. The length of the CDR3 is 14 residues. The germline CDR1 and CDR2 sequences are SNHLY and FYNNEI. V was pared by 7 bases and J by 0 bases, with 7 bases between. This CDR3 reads CASKLSSYNSPLHF. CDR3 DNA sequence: TGTGCCAGCAAACTGAGCTCCTATAATTCACCCCTCCACTTT.

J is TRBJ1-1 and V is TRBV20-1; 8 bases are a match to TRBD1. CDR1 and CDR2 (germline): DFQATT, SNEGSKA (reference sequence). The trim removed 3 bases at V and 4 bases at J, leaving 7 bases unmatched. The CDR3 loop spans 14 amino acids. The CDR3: CSASLRQGATEAFF. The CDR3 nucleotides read TGCAGTGCTAGTTTGAGGCAGGGGGCCACTGAAGCTTTCTTT.

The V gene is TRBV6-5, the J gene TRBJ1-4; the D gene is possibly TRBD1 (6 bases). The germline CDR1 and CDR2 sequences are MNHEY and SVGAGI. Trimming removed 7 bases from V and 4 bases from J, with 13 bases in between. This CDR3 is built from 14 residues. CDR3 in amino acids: CASNKDRLNEKLFF. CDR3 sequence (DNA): TGTGCCAGCAACAAGGACAGACTTAATGAAAAACTGTTTTTT.

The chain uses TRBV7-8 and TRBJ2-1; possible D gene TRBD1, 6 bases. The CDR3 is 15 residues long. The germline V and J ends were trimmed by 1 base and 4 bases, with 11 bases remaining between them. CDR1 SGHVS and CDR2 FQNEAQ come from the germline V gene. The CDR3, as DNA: TGTGCCAGCAGCTTAGTAGGGACAACATACAATGAGCAGTTCTTC. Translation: CASSLVGTTYNEQFF.

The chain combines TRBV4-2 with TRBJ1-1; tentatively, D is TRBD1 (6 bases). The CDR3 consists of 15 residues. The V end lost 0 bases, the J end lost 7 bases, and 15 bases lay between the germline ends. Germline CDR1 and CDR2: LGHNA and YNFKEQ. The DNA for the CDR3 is TGTGCCAGCAGCCAAGATTTTTCCGGGACATTTGAAGCTTTCTTT. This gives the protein CASSQDFSGTFEAFF.

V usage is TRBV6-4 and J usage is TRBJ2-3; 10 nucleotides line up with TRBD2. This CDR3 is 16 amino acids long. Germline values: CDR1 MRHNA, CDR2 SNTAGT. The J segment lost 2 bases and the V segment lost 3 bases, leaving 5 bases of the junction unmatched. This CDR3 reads CASSENSGGPTDTQYF. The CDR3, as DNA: TGTGCCAGCAGTGAGAATAGCGGGGGGCCCACAGATACGCAGTATTTT.

CDR3 in DNA: TGTGCCAGCAGCCTGGCTAGCGGGGGGGCCAATGAGCAGTTCTTC. This sequence encodes CASSLASGGANEQFF. The chain couples TRBV3-1 (or the pseudogene TRBV3-2) to TRBJ2-1; 12 bases map to TRBD2. V dropped 4 bases and J dropped 6; count of bases not matched to a gene: 4. From germline, CDR1 is LGHDT and CDR2 YNNKEL (reference sequence). This CDR3 is built from 15 residues.

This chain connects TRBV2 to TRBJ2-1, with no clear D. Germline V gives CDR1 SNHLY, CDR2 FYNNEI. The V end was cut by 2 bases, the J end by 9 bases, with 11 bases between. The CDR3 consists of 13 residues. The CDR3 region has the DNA TGTGCCAGCAGTGAAAGAGTTATTCCTGAGCAGTTCTTC. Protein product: CASSERVIPEQFF.

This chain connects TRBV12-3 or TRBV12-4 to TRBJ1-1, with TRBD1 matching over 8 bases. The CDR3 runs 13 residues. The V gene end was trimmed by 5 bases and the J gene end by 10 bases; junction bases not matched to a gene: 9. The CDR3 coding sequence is TGTGCCAGCAGTCGTCAGGGGGCTGAGGTAGCTTTCTTT. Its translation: CASSRQGAEVAFF.

The CDR3 is CASSNPLPPTDYGYTF. In nucleotides, the CDR3 is TGCGCCAGCAGTAACCCCCTTCCCCCTACCGACTATGGCTACACCTTC. The V call is TRBV10-1, the J call TRBJ1-2; D is unclear. The CDR3 runs to 16 residues. CDR1 WNHNN and CDR2 SYGVQD come from the germline V gene (reference sequence). V dropped 5 bases and J dropped 3 bases, with 19 bases sitting between them.

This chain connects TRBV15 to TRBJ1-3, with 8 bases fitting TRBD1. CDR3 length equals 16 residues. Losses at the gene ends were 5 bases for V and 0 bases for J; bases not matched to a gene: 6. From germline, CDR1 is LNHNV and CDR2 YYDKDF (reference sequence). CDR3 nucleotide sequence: TGTGCCACCAGCCCTTTCGGACAGGGCTCTGGAAACACCATATATTTT. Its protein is CATSPFGQGSGNTIYF. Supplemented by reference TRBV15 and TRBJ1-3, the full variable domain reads DAMVIQNPRYQVTQFGKPVTLSCSQTLNHNVMYWYQQKSSQAPKLLFHYYDKDFNNEADTPDNFQSRRPNTSFCFLDIRSPGLGDTAMYLCATSPFGQGSGNTIYFGEGSWLTVV.

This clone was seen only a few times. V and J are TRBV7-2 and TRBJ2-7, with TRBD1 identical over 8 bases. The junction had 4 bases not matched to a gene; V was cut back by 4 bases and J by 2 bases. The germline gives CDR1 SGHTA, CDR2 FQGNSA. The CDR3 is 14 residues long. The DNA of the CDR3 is TGTGCCAGCAGCTCCGGGACAGGAACCTACGAGCAGTACTTC. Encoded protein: CASSSGTGTYEQYF.

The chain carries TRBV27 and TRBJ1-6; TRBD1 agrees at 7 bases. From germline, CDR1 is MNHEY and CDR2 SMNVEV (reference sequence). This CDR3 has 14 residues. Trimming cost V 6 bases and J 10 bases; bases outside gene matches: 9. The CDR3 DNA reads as TGTGCCAGCAGCTTCCGGGACAGTAGGTCACCCCTCCACTTT. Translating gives CASSFRDSRSPLHF.

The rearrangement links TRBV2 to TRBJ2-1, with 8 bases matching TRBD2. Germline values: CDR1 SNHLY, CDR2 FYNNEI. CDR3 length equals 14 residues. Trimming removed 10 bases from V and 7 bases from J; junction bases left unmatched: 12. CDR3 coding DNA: TGTGCCACAACCCTGGCGGGCGGGAGGAATGAGCAGTTCTTC. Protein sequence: CATTLAGGRNEQFF.

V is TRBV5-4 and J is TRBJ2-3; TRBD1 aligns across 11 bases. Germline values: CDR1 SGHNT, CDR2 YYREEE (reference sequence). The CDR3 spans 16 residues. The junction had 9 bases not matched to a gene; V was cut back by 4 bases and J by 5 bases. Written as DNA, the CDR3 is TGTGCCAGCAGCGGCGGGACAGGGGGTATCGGAGATACGCAGTATTTT. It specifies CASSGGTGGIGDTQYF.

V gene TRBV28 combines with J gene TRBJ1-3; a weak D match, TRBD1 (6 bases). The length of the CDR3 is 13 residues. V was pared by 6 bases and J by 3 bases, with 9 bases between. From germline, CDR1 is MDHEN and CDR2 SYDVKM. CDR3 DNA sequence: TGTGCCAGCAGGGGGGGGCGTGGAAACACCATATATTTT. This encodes CASRGGRGNTIYF. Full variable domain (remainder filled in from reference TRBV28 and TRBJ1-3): DVKVTQSSRYLVKRTGEKVFLECVQDMDHENMFWYRQDPGLGLRLIYFSYDVKMKEKGDIPEGYSVSREKKERFSLILESASTNQTSMYLCASRGGRGNTIYFGEGSWLTVV.

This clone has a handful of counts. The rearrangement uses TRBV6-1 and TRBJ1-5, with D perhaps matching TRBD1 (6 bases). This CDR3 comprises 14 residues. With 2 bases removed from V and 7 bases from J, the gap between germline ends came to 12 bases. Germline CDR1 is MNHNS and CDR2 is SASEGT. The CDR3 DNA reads TGTGCCAGCAGTGAAAACAGGGAGAGGCAGCCCCAGCATTTT. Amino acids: CASSENRERQPQHF.

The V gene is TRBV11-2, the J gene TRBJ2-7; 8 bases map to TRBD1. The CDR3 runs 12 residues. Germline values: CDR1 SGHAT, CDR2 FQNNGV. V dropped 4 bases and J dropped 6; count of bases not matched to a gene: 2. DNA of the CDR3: TGTGCCAGCAGCTCAGGGGGCGGCGAGCAGTACTTC. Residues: CASSSGGGEQYF.

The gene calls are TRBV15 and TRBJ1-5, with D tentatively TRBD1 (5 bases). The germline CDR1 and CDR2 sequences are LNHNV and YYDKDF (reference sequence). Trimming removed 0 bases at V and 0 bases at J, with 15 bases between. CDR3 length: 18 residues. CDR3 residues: CATSRELDRPNSNQPQHF. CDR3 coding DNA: TGTGCCACCAGCAGAGAATTAGACAGACCTAATAGCAATCAGCCCCAGCATTTT.

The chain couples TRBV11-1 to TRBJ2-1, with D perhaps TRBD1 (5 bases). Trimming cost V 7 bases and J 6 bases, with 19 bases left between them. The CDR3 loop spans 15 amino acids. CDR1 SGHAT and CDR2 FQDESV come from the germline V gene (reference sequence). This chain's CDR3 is CASTLRPGRSNEQFF. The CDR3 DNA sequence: TGTGCCAGCACCCTACGGCCAGGGCGTTCCAATGAGCAGTTCTTC.

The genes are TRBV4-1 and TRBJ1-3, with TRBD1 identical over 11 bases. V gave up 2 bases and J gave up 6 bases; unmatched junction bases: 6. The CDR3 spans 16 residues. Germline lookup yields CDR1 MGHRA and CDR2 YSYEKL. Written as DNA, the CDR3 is TGCGCCAGCAGCCAAACACCGGGACAGGGGGTAAACACCATATATTTT. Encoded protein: CASSQTPGQGVNTIYF.